This TCR beta chain is drawn from a study of blood T cell repertoires in COVID-19 (dated by TCRdb to 2020 to 2021). Broadly, across the study: Samples covering the acute and convalescent phases of COVID-19 were provided by collaborators in the United States, Italy and Spain. Sample metadata almost always included a de-identified subject ID, COVID-19 status, age in years and sex. The dataset comprised deeply sampled blood TCRbeta repertoires from subjects exposed to, actively infected with, or recovered from COVID-19. The repertoires were made available in a free public database intended to serve as a resource for research on the immune response to SARS-CoV-2. The samples were drawn from the first 160 participants of the ongoing ImmuneRACE study and from over 950 subjects provided by 6 global collaborators. Where available, HLA class I and class II types were taken from metadata supplied by the sample provider and were not determined by assay-based typing. The prospective study material was composed of cDNA or gDNA derived from T cells, B-cell-depleted T cells, or PBMCs. Results and caveats for the whole study, not just this receptor: Clinical and demographic metadata were provided uncurated, with the amount varying by source and participant.

TCRbeta CDR3 regions were amplified from genomic DNA by means of the immunoSEQ Assay, a bias-controlled multiplex PCR. As for how the authors treated the data: Nucleated cell counts per sample were estimated from amplification of reference gene primers within the assay. Sequence reads were collapsed and filtered to measure the absolute abundance of every unique TCRbeta CDR3 rearrangement. For each sample, productive Simpson clonality was calculated as the square root of Simpson's diversity index over productive rearrangements. Not all clones reach the TCRdb copy of this immuneACCESS table, which keeps in-frame sequences only. Checked studies attribute under half of the gap to unresolved V genes and leave the rest unexplained. V and J calls and clone size are given by that table; D and trimming were obtained from the DNA. In all, the sample holds over 85,000 clones, and nearly 90% of those were seen once. In total, the top ten clones hold about 4.5% of the sample.

Between the V and J ends, shortened by 6 bases and 1 base respectively, the junction contains 18 bases. CDR1 and CDR2 were assigned from the germline V gene as MDHEN and SYDVKM. Its CDR3 holds 16 amino acids, cysteine through phenylalanine. The retained sequence is limited to the CDR3, 48 bases, with the frame set at the first base. Each collaborating institution followed its own protocols to collect whole blood in K2EDTA tubes. For TCRbeta analysis, collaborators shipped samples as frozen whole blood, isolated PBMCs, or DNA extracted from either of those sample types. This clone was counted once. Its specific antigen is unknown. Nothing much larger sits one base from this clone, and base qualities are not available.

This receptor was identified in a man aged 65-85 years with acute or convalescent COVID-19. Sequences were obtained from peripheral blood. The rearranged segments are TRBV28 and TRBJ1-1; TRBD1 is perhaps the D gene, given 6 matching bases. CDR3 loop: CASRLYRVPPNTEAFF. In nucleotides, the sequence is TGTGCCAGCAGGCTGTACAGGGTTCCCCCGAACACTGAAGCTTTCTTT.